This TCR beta chain stems from a study of Graves' ophthalmopathy and Graves' hyperthyroidism. V lost 9 bases and J lost 0, with 24 bases in between. Per the germline V gene, CDR1 is SNHLY and CDR2 is FYNNEI. The CDR3 spans 17 residues. Amplification of TCR beta CDR3 regions used RNA transcripts. The workflow started with a first-round RT-PCR run with HTBI primers and then moved on to a second-round multiplex PCR. Via MiXCR, TCRdb re-called the multiplex PCR reads, giving one row per CDR3 protein. The sample yields roughly 700,000 distinct CDR3 sequences, 40% seen once. The sequence came from an adult man with Graves' ophthalmopathy. This chain connects TRBV2 to TRBJ2-7, with D possibly being TRBD2 (6 bases). The sample taken for sequencing was peripheral blood. CDR3 sequence reads: CAREGGFEGRISYEQYF. DNA of the CDR3: TGTGCCAGGGAGGGCGGTTTTGAGGGTAGGATCTCCTACGAGCAGTACTTC.